These 27 T cell receptor beta chains share one sample of origin, sequenced in a study of blood T cell repertoires in COVID-19. Sequencing was performed with immunoSEQ multiplex PCR; in TCRdb, only in-frame clones are kept and a portion is missing. The data hold hundreds of thousands of clones, with around 84% observed a single time. The sample consisted of PBMCs or T cells enriched from blood (not recorded which). The receptors shown here come from a man aged 25 to 45 with acute COVID-19.

The chain links TRBV11-2 to TRBJ2-7; 11 nucleotides match TRBD1. Germline CDR1 and CDR2: SGHAT and FQNNGV. The CDR3 spans 15 residues. Trimming removed 3 bases from V and 5 bases from J; junction bases left unmatched: 6. The CDR3 nucleotides read TGTGCCAGCAGCTTTGGGACAGGGGGTGGGAACGAGCAGTACTTC. Its protein product is CASSFGTGGGNEQYF.

In this sample, this clone turned up a few times. The V call is TRBV2, the J call TRBJ2-1; 10 bases are shared with TRBD2. This CDR3 contains 15 residues. V was clipped by 8 bases and J by 4 bases; unmatched bases: 8. Per germline, CDR1 SNHLY and CDR2 FYNNEI. The CDR3 DNA reads TGTGCCAGCCGATTAGCGGGGGGCTCATACAATGAGCAGTTCTTC. Amino acid sequence: CASRLAGGSYNEQFF.

The chain uses TRBV6-1 and TRBJ1-6, with D tentatively TRBD1 (5 bases). Trimming removed 0 bases from V and 9 bases from J, with 15 bases in between. This CDR3 region has 16 residues. Germline CDR1 and CDR2: MNHNS and SASEGT. This CDR3 reads CASSEAGGGETSPLHF. CDR3 bases: TGTGCCAGCAGTGAAGCGGGGGGTGGCGAAACTTCACCCCTCCACTTT.

This clone came up a few times. The J gene is TRBJ1-1, the V gene TRBV19, with D tentatively TRBD1 (5 bases). This CDR3 is 16 amino acids long. Germline CDR1 LNHDA, CDR2 SQIVND (reference sequence). The V gene lost 5 bases and the J gene lost 10 bases, with 26 bases spanning the gap. CDR3 amino acids: CASSWTRQLAGGGAFF. CDR3 DNA sequence: TGTGCCAGTAGTTGGACTAGACAGTTGGCTGGGGGGGGAGCTTTCTTT.

The chain uses TRBV2 and TRBJ2-1, with D possibly being TRBD1 (5 bases). Trimming took off 8 bases at V and 7 bases at J, with 15 bases between the two ends. This CDR3 has 13 residues. Germline CDR1 is SNHLY and CDR2 is FYNNEI. The chain's CDR3 is CASSTESGNEQFF. The CDR3 region has the DNA TGTGCCAGCTCGACGGAGTCAGGGAATGAGCAGTTCTTC.

The chain joins TRBV7-3 to TRBJ2-1; 9 bases align to TRBD2. Germline V gene lookup returns CDR1 SGHTA and CDR2 FQGTGA. After removal of 4 bases from V and 5 bases from J, the junction contained 9 bases not matched to a gene. The CDR3 spans 16 residues. The CDR3 reads CASSSRGGGAHNEQFF. CDR3 nucleotides: TGTGCCAGCAGCTCCCGCGGCGGGGGGGCACACAATGAGCAGTTCTTC. Looking up the rest from reference TRBV7-3 and TRBJ2-1 gives the full variable domain: GAGVSQTPSNKVTEKGKYVELRCDPISGHTALYWYRQSLGQGPEFLIYFQGTGAADDSGLPNDRFFAVRPEGSVSTLKIQRTERGDSAVYLCASSSRGGGAHNEQFFGPGTRLTVL.

In this sample, this clone turned up a few times. The chain couples TRBV27 to TRBJ2-3, with 10 bases aligning to TRBD2. Germline V gene lookup returns CDR1 MNHEY and CDR2 SMNVEV (reference sequence). The CDR3 spans 17 residues. V shed 5 bases, J shed 5 bases, and the junction held 13 bases outside the gene matches. The CDR3 sequence: CASSVRVLAGELDTQYF. In DNA form, the CDR3 reads TGTGCCAGCAGTGTTAGGGTCCTAGCGGGGGAACTAGATACGCAGTATTTT.

This clone appeared a single time. The chain carries TRBV4-2 and TRBJ1-5; the D gene is possibly TRBD1 (6 bases). Looked up from germline, CDR1 is LGHNA and CDR2 is YNFKEQ. V lost 1 base and J 12 bases, leaving 13 bases between the germline ends. CDR3 length equals 13 residues. The CDR3: CASSQVRGGFQHF. The CDR3 nucleotides are TGTGCCAGCAGCCAAGTGAGAGGGGGATTCCAGCATTTT.

This clone was observed a few times. The rearrangement uses TRBV18 and TRBJ2-7, with a tentative D call TRBD1 (5 bases). CDR1 is KGHSH, CDR2 LQKENI, per germline. This CDR3 has 12 residues. The V gene lost 1 base and the J gene lost 6 bases, with 7 bases spanning the gap. The CDR3 DNA sequence: TGTGCCAGCTCACCACAGGGGTTCGAGCAGTACTTC. Translation gives CASSPQGFEQYF.

This chain links TRBV5-6 with TRBJ2-5, with 8 bases fitting TRBD2. The V and J ends lost 1 base and 4 bases, in that order; junction bases with no gene match: 6. Germline CDR1 is SGHDT and CDR2 is YYEEEE. This CDR3 contains 15 residues. As DNA, the CDR3 is TGTGCCAGCAGCTTGTACGGGGGGGCGAGAGAGACCCAGTACTTC. This gives the protein CASSLYGGARETQYF.

The chain employs TRBV12-3 or TRBV12-4 and TRBJ1-5; D not certain. This CDR3 region has 13 residues. V was trimmed by 8 bases and J by 1 base, leaving 9 bases between them. The CDR3 protein is CASAEESNQPQHF. CDR3 nucleotide sequence: TGTGCCAGCGCCGAGGAGAGCAATCAGCCCCAGCATTTT.

This clone was picked up one time. The V call is TRBV6-5, the J call TRBJ1-4; D perhaps matches TRBD1 (6 bases). The CDR3 is 15 amino acids. CDR1 is MNHEY and CDR2 is SVGAGI in the germline V gene. V dropped 5 bases and J dropped 4 bases, with 14 bases sitting between them. CDR3 DNA: TGTGCCAGCAGTCCACCAGGGGCTTATAATGAAAAACTGTTTTTT. Translated, it gives CASSPPGAYNEKLFF.

Turning to this clone: This same CDR3 is encoded by further DNA sequences in the sample. V and J are TRBV6-5 and TRBJ2-5; D remains ambiguous. V lost 0 bases to trimming and J lost 4 bases, with 3 bases between them. Germline V gene lookup returns CDR1 MNHEY and CDR2 SVGAGI. The CDR3 has 12 amino acids. The CDR3 sequence is CASSYSRETQYF. The CDR3 DNA sequence: TGTGCCAGCAGTTACTCGCGAGAGACCCAGTACTTC.

The rearrangement links TRBV7-2 to TRBJ1-5, with no clear D. Germline CDR1 and CDR2: SGHTA and FQGNSA. V lost 4 bases, J lost 2 bases, and 9 bases lay in between. This CDR3 comprises 14 residues. The CDR3 loop reads CASSSGVGNQPQHF. The CDR3, as DNA: TGTGCCAGCAGCTCGGGTGTTGGCAATCAGCCCCAGCATTTT.

The chain couples TRBV7-9 to TRBJ1-2; TRBD1 is a possible D gene (5 bases). The germline gives CDR1 SEHNR, CDR2 FQNEAQ (reference sequence). V lost 4 bases and J lost 2, with 14 bases in between. The CDR3 runs to 15 residues. CDR3 loop: CASSSSGGLNYGYTF. CDR3 in DNA: TGTGCCAGCAGCTCTTCGGGGGGACTCAACTATGGCTACACCTTC.

The rearrangement links TRBV27 to TRBJ1-2; D ambiguous. Germline V lookup: CDR1 MNHEY, CDR2 SMNVEV (reference sequence). This CDR3 contains 13 residues. V was clipped by 1 base and J by 4 bases, with 7 bases between them. The CDR3 protein is CASSLLGGYGYTF. CDR3 bases: TGTGCCAGCAGTTTATTAGGAGGCTATGGCTACACCTTC.

This chain uses TRBV27 with TRBJ1-5, with D uncertain. CDR1 is MNHEY, CDR2 SMNVEV, per germline (reference sequence). The germline V and J ends were trimmed by 2 bases and 3 bases, with 17 bases remaining between them. The CDR3 covers 17 residues. The CDR3 DNA follows: TGTGCCAGCAGTTTAGATAGCCCATTAGATGCCAATCAGCCCCAGCATTTT. This sequence encodes CASSLDSPLDANQPQHF.

This chain connects TRBV5-1 to TRBJ2-1; no reliable D call. Germline assignment: CDR1 SGHRS and CDR2 YFSETQ. Trimming took off 7 bases at V and 6 bases at J, with 20 bases between the two ends. There are 15 residues in the CDR3. For the CDR3, the DNA is TGCGCCAGCGCATACACCCTCGTATTTGGCAATGAGCAGTTCTTC. Translation gives CASAYTLVFGNEQFF.

For the CDR3, the DNA is TGTGCCAGCTCACAGGGGGCAACTAATGAAAAACTGTTTTTT. Translated: CASSQGATNEKLFF. The gene calls are TRBV18 and TRBJ1-4, with D tentatively TRBD1 (6 bases). Germline V gene lookup returns CDR1 KGHSH and CDR2 LQKENI. The CDR3 extends over 14 amino acids. Trimming left V 4 bases short and J 0 bases short, with 6 bases between. Supplemented by reference TRBV18 and TRBJ1-4, the full variable domain reads NAGVMQNPRHLVRRRGQEARLRCSPMKGHSHVYWYRQLPEEGLKFMVYLQKENIIDESGMPKERFSAEFPKEGPSILRIQQVVRGDSAAYFCASSQGATNEKLFFGSGTQLSVL.

The chain recombines TRBV7-9 with TRBJ2-1; D perhaps matches TRBD1 (6 bases). CDR1 and CDR2 from the germline V gene are SEHNR and FQNEAQ (reference sequence). The CDR3 runs to 13 residues. The V gene lost 2 bases and the J gene lost 9 bases, with 11 bases spanning the gap. This CDR3 reads CASSLPGQGEQFF. The CDR3 DNA sequence: TGTGCCAGCAGCTTACCGGGACAAGGTGAGCAGTTCTTC.

This chain uses TRBV6-1 with TRBJ2-5, with 7 bases fitting TRBD1. The germline CDR1 and CDR2 sequences are MNHNS and SASEGT. The V segment lost 1 base and the J segment 3 bases; nucleotides outside the gene matches: 5. The CDR3 extends over 15 amino acids. In DNA form, the CDR3 reads TGTGCCAGCAGTGAAGGTTGGACAGGCAAAGAGACCCAGTACTTC. This sequence encodes CASSEGWTGKETQYF.

The chain combines TRBV9 with TRBJ2-3; D is ambiguous. The length of the CDR3 is 13 residues. Trimming took off 4 bases at V and 8 bases at J, with 14 bases between the two ends. The V gene's germline CDR1 is SGDLS and CDR2 YYNGEE. CDR3 nucleotides: TGTGCCAGCAGCCCGACCTCCCGGGTTACGCAGTATTTT. It encodes CASSPTSRVTQYF.

CDR3 nucleotides: TGTGCCAGCAGGGTACAGGGGGCAGGAGGCTACACCTTC. It specifies CASRVQGAGGYTF. V gene TRBV3-1 (or the pseudogene TRBV3-2) combines with J gene TRBJ1-2; 9 bases are shared with TRBD1. The J segment lost 8 bases and the V segment lost 6 bases, leaving 7 bases of the junction unmatched. CDR1 is LGHDT and CDR2 is YNNKEL in the germline V gene (reference sequence). This CDR3 region has 13 residues.

V and J are TRBV4-1 and TRBJ2-1; TRBD2 matches 10 bases. V was pared by 2 bases and J by 7 bases, with 11 bases of the junction left unmatched. This CDR3 has 17 residues. CDR1 and CDR2 (germline): MGHRA, YSYEKL. CDR3 nucleotides: TGCGCCAGCAGCCAAAACATAGCGGGGGGCTCGAGGAATGAGCAGTTCTTC. Translation: CASSQNIAGGSRNEQFF.

Points on this clone: Mismatch with germline at one junction end may stem from a read error. The genes are TRBV7-9 and TRBJ2-7; TRBD2 might be the D (5 bases). From germline, CDR1 is SEHNR and CDR2 FQNEAQ (reference sequence). CDR3 length: 12 amino acids. The CDR3 DNA follows: TGTGCCAGCAGCTTAGAGTCGGGGAGCTTGGACTTC. Protein sequence: CASSLESGSLDF.

Concerning this clone: Other DNA sequences in the sample encode the same CDR3. The V and J genes are TRBV5-1 and TRBJ2-5, with 11 bases identical to TRBD1. This CDR3 has 16 amino acids. Trimming removed 4 bases from V and 0 bases from J; junction bases left unmatched: 5. Germline CDR1 SGHRS, CDR2 YFSETQ. This CDR3 reads CASSPGTGGYQETQYF. CDR3 DNA sequence: TGCGCCAGCAGCCCAGGGACAGGGGGTTACCAAGAGACCCAGTACTTC. Filled out from reference TRBV5-1 and TRBJ2-5, the complete variable domain reads KAGVTQTPRYLIKTRGQQVTLSCSPISGHRSVSWYQQTPGQGLQFLFEYFSETQRNKGNFPGRFSGRQFSNSRSEMNVSTLELGDSALYLCASSPGTGGYQETQYFGPGTRLLVL.

CDR3 protein: CAWVPGQGVTGELFF. The CDR3 nucleotides read TGTGCCTGGGTGCCGGGACAGGGGGTGACCGGGGAGCTGTTTTTT. This chain links TRBV30 with TRBJ2-2; 11 bases are shared with TRBD1. Trimming cost V 5 bases and J 5 bases; bases outside gene matches: 7. Per germline, CDR1 GTSNPN and CDR2 SVGIG (reference sequence). CDR3 length: 15 amino acids. Filled out from reference TRBV30 and TRBJ2-2, the complete variable domain reads SQTIHQWPATLVQPVGSPLSLECTVEGTSNPNLYWYRQAAGRGLQLLFYSVGIGQISSEVPQNLSASRPQDRQFILSSKKLLLSDSGFYLCAWVPGQGVTGELFFGEGSRLTVL.